This T cell receptor beta chain was retrieved from a study of shared clonotypes between healthy human individuals. Findings and caveats of the study: Shared across several donors were roughly 4.8% of the naive CD4 clonotypes.

Partitioning of CD4+ cells yielded a CD45RA+ naive subset and a CD45RA-negative memory subset. The ends lost 6 bases at V and 2 bases at J; junction bases unmatched: 5. There are 15 residues in the CDR3. Germline CDR1 LNHDA, CDR2 SQIVND (reference sequence). TCRdb's table, derived via immunoSEQ multiplex PCR, lists solely in-frame clones and lacks some. The table includes 1,100,000 or so clones, about 84% detected once. Worth noting for this clone: What it recognizes is unknown.

The rearrangement links TRBV19 to TRBJ1-5, with 9 bases matching TRBD1. This clonotype was sampled from a man between 18 and 35 years old in good health. Some clones in this sample may be carry-over from other donors' samples. Input material: memory CD4+ T cells from PBMCs. Subset of the sample: CD45RA-negative fraction. CDR3: CASSRTGEGNQPQHF. The CDR3 DNA is TGTGCCAGTAGCCGGACAGGGGAAGGCAATCAGCCCCAGCATTTT.